The 9 T cell receptor beta chains below all came from one sample that was sequenced in a study of T cell responses to AZD1222 COVID-19 vaccine. Clones were read by immunoSEQ multiplex PCR, and TCRdb kept only the in-frame ones, dropping some. Found here are roughly 140,000 clones, 88% of them singletons; the top ten hold roughly 6.9%. The sample in question was peripheral blood, obtained after recovery from COVID-19. The receptor source for this set is an adult who had recovered from COVID-19.

The chain employs TRBV7-9 and TRBJ1-6; no reliable D call. Germline CDR1 and CDR2: SEHNR and FQNEAQ (reference sequence). The CDR3 loop spans 12 amino acids. Trimming removed 3 bases from V and 6 bases from J, with 3 bases in between. CDR3 in amino acids: CASSLINSPLHF. CDR3 DNA sequence: TGTGCCAGCAGCTTGATTAATTCACCCCTCCACTTT.

V is TRBV27 and J is TRBJ1-6; no firm D call. CDR1 MNHEY and CDR2 SMNVEV come from the germline V gene (reference sequence). This CDR3 spans 17 amino acids. Trimming cost V 9 bases and J 0 bases, with 18 bases left between them. This CDR3 reads CASLSRGVSSYNSPLHF. In nucleotides, the CDR3 is TGTGCCAGTCTCTCGCGGGGTGTGAGCTCCTATAATTCACCCCTCCACTTT.

The chain recombines TRBV2 with TRBJ1-5; D might be TRBD1 (6 bases). Germline V CDR1 and CDR2: SNHLY, FYNNEI. V lost 7 bases and J lost 6, with 16 bases in between. The CDR3 length is 14 residues. The DNA for the CDR3 is TGTGCCAGCAACCCGCTAGGGGGTATTCAGCCCCAGCATTTT. Its protein is CASNPLGGIQPQHF.

V and J are TRBV6-6 and TRBJ1-2; no firm D call. V lost 6 bases, J lost 2 bases, and 7 bases lay in between. Looked up from germline, CDR1 is MNHNY and CDR2 is SVGAGI (reference sequence). The CDR3 contains 12 residues. DNA of the CDR3: TGTGCCAGCAGGGACCTCAACTATGGCTACACCTTC. Translation: CASRDLNYGYTF.

The J gene is TRBJ1-1, the V gene TRBV6-2 or TRBV6-3; TRBD1 is a possible D gene (5 bases). This CDR3 comprises 17 residues. The germline gives CDR1 MNHEY, CDR2 SVGEGT. Trimming pared 4 bases from V and 0 bases from J, leaving 18 bases between. CDR3 loop: CASSSRIPGLMNTEAFF. The CDR3 DNA sequence: TGTGCCAGCAGTTCCCGTATTCCGGGGCTGATGAACACTGAAGCTTTCTTT.

As for this clone: This sample also contains other DNA sequences that code for the same CDR3. The genes are TRBV27 and TRBJ2-7, with D unresolved. The V gene's germline CDR1 is MNHEY and CDR2 SMNVEV (reference sequence). This CDR3 has 11 amino acids. Trimming removed 4 bases from V and 0 bases from J, with 1 base in between. The CDR3 nucleotides read TGTGCCAGCAGTTCCTCCTACGAGCAGTACTTC. Amino acids: CASSSSYEQYF.

The rearrangement joins TRBV28 to TRBJ1-2; no definite D call. The CDR3 covers 16 residues. V was clipped by 2 bases and J by 3 bases, with 16 bases between them. Germline V gene data show CDR1 as MDHEN and CDR2 as SYDVKM. The CDR3 DNA reads as TGTGCCAGCAGTTTAATAACGCGTACCCCGGACTATGGCTACACCTTC. Translated, it gives CASSLITRTPDYGYTF.

This clone was recorded only once. The chain combines TRBV3-1 (or the pseudogene TRBV3-2) with TRBJ1-3; TRBD1 matches 8 bases. The CDR3 runs 15 residues. Germline V lookup: CDR1 LGHDT, CDR2 YNNKEL (reference sequence). V shed 5 bases, J shed 4 bases, and the junction held 7 bases outside the gene matches. The chain's CDR3 is CASSWSTGAGNTIYF. In DNA, the CDR3 is TGTGCCAGCAGCTGGTCGACAGGGGCGGGAAACACCATATATTTT.

CDR3 sequence reads: CASRANRGVRHTDTQYF. The CDR3 bases are TGTGCCAGCAGAGCCAACAGGGGCGTTAGGCACACAGATACGCAGTATTTT. The chain links TRBV2 to TRBJ2-3; 7 nucleotides align to TRBD1. This CDR3 comprises 17 residues. Germline lookup yields CDR1 SNHLY and CDR2 FYNNEI. V was pared by 6 bases and J by 2 bases, with 14 bases of the junction left unmatched.